This passage covers 11 T cell receptor beta chains from one sample sequenced in a study of cytomegalovirus exposure and HLA in healthy donors. Primers included in the PCR were 60 Vbeta and 13 Jbeta primers. Sequencing used immunoSEQ multiplex PCR; TCRdb keeps in-frame clones, though not all of them. Of more than 80,000 clones in the sample, around 79% were seen once. What was sequenced was PBMCs. The receptors come from a female donor in good health and CMV-seropositive.

The rearrangement uses TRBV28 and TRBJ1-1; D is uncertain. The CDR3 is 12 amino acids. CDR1 and CDR2 (germline): MDHEN, SYDVKM. Trimming removed 2 bases at V and 9 bases at J, with 10 bases between. The CDR3 spells CASSLTGTKAFF. CDR3 sequence (DNA): TGTGCCAGCAGTTTAACGGGTACAAAAGCTTTCTTT.

The chain couples TRBV29-1 to TRBJ1-4, with D unclear. The CDR3 is 15 amino acids. The germline V gene encodes CDR1 SQVTM and CDR2 ANQGSEA. The ends were cut back, 6 bases at V and 7 bases at J, with 21 bases in the middle. The CDR3 spells CSVGGGVTGSEKLFF. The CDR3 nucleotides read TGCAGCGTGGGAGGCGGCGTGACTGGGAGTGAAAAACTGTTTTTT.

The V gene is TRBV7-9, the J gene TRBJ2-3, with 9 bases that match TRBD2. V lost 6 bases, J lost 6 bases, and 13 bases stayed unmatched. The germline CDR1 and CDR2 sequences are SEHNR and FQNEAQ (reference sequence). This CDR3 comprises 16 residues. The CDR3 loop is CASSLLTSGLRDTQYF. Written as DNA, the CDR3 is TGTGCCAGCAGTTTATTGACTAGCGGCCTTCGGGATACGCAGTATTTT.

V gene TRBV10-1 combines with J gene TRBJ2-7, with TRBD2 matching over 9 bases. V dropped 9 bases and J dropped 4; count of bases not matched to a gene: 7. This CDR3 is 13 amino acids long. Germline CDR1 is WNHNN and CDR2 is SYGVQD (reference sequence). CDR3 in amino acids: CASLAGVCYEQYF. CDR3 bases: TGCGCCAGTTTAGCGGGGGTGTGTTACGAGCAGTACTTC.

V is TRBV9 and J is TRBJ2-7, with 9 bases that match TRBD1. V dropped 3 bases and J dropped 5; count of bases not matched to a gene: 6. Looked up from germline, CDR1 is SGDLS and CDR2 is YYNGEE. This CDR3 has 14 residues. Here the CDR3 DNA reads TGTGCCAGCAGCGCGGGACAGGGTCCCCACGAGCAGTACTTC. It codes for CASSAGQGPHEQYF.

This clone was detected once. The chain has TRBV4-2 and TRBJ1-2, with D unresolved. The germline V gene has CDR1 LGHNA and CDR2 YNFKEQ. The CDR3 totals 15 residues. Trimming left V 0 bases short and J 4 bases short, with 12 bases between. The CDR3 DNA is TGTGCCAGCAGCCAAGATAGAGTGTTGTCCTATGGCTACACCTTC. Protein product: CASSQDRVLSYGYTF.

The rearrangement joins TRBV5-1 to TRBJ2-3, with TRBD1 identical over 9 bases. Trimming cost V 4 bases and J 2 bases; bases outside gene matches: 5. Germline V gene lookup returns CDR1 SGHRS and CDR2 YFSETQ. CDR3 length: 15 residues. The CDR3 sequence: CASSPGTGTTDTQYF. CDR3 nucleotide sequence: TGCGCCAGCAGCCCCGGGACAGGGACCACAGATACGCAGTATTTT.

The V gene is TRBV30, the J gene TRBJ2-3; 7 nucleotides line up with TRBD2. V was clipped by 3 bases and J by 2 bases; unmatched bases: 5. CDR1 and CDR2 from the germline V gene are GTSNPN and SVGIG (reference sequence). The CDR3 extends over 14 amino acids. The CDR3 bases are TGTGCCTGGAGCGGCGGGAGTCACACAGATACGCAGTATTTT. Encoded protein: CAWSGGSHTDTQYF.

The J gene is TRBJ2-7, the V gene TRBV5-6, with unresolved D. Trimming pared 0 bases from V and 1 base from J, leaving 8 bases between. This CDR3 comprises 14 residues. Looked up from germline, CDR1 is SGHDT and CDR2 is YYEEEE. This CDR3 is CASSLVGGSYEQYF. The CDR3 nucleotides are TGTGCCAGCAGCTTGGTTGGCGGATCCTACGAGCAGTACTTC. Complete variable domain (other parts from reference TRBV5-6 and TRBJ2-7): DAGVTQSPTHLIKTRGQQVTLRCSPKSGHDTVSWYQQALGQGPQFIFQYYEEEERQRGNFPDRFSGHQFPNYSSELNVNALLLGDSALYLCASSLVGGSYEQYFGPGTRLTVT.

V gene TRBV2 combines with J gene TRBJ2-5, with a possible D match to TRBD2 (6 bases). There are 14 residues in the CDR3. V was trimmed by 4 bases and J by 5 bases, leaving 14 bases between them. CDR1 is SNHLY and CDR2 is FYNNEI in the germline V gene. The CDR3 bases are TGTGCCAGCAGTGGGGGGGACCGGAGGGAGACCCAGTACTTC. It specifies CASSGGDRRETQYF.

Note on this clone: This sample also contains other DNA sequences that code for the same CDR3. The chain recombines TRBV4-3 with TRBJ2-6; D is undetermined. The CDR3 loop spans 16 amino acids. Trimming stripped 0 bases from V and 4 bases from J, with 10 bases between. Germline CDR1 is LGHNA and CDR2 is YSLEER. The CDR3 is CASSQDSSSGANVLTF. CDR3 DNA: TGCGCCAGCAGCCAAGATTCTTCCTCCGGGGCCAACGTCCTGACTTTC.